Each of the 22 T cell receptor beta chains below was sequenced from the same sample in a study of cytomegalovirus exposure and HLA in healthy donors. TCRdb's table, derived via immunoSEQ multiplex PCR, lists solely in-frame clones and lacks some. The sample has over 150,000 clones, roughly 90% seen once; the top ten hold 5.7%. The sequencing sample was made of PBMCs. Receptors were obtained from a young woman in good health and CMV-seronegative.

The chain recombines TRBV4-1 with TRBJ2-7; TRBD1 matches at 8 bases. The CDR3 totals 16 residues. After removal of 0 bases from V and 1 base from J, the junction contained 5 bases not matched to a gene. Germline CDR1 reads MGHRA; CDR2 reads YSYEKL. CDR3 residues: CASSQDDRGGSYEQYF. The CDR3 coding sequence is TGCGCCAGCAGCCAAGATGACAGGGGAGGTTCCTACGAGCAGTACTTC.

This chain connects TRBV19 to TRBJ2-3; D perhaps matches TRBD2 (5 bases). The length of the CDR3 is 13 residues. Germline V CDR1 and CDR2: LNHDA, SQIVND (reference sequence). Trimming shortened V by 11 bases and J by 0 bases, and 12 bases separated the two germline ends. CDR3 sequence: CAGSLTSTDTQYF. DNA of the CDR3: TGTGCCGGGAGTCTCACCAGCACAGATACGCAGTATTTT.

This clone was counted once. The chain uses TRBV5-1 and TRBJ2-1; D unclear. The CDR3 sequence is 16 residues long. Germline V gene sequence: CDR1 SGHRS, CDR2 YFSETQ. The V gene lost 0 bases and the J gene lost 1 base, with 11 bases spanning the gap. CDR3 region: CASSLVNQGSYNEQFF. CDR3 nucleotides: TGCGCCAGCAGCTTGGTAAATCAAGGGTCCTACAATGAGCAGTTCTTC.

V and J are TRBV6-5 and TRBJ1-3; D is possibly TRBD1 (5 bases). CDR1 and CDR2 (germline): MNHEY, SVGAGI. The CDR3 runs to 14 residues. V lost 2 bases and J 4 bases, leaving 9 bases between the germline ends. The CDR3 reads CASSYRGDGNTIYF. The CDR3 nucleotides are TGTGCCAGCAGTTACAGGGGAGACGGAAACACCATATATTTT.

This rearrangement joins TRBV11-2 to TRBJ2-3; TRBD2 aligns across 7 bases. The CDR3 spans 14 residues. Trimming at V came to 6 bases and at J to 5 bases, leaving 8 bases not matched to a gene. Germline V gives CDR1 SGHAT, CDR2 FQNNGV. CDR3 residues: CASRDGGSIDTQYF. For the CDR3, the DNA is TGTGCCAGCAGGGACGGGGGGTCTATAGATACGCAGTATTTT.

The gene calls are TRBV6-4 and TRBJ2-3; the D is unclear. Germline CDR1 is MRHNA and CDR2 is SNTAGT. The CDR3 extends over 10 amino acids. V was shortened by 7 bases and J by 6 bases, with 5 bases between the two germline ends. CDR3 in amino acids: CASISDTQYF. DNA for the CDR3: TGTGCCAGCATTAGTGATACGCAGTATTTT.

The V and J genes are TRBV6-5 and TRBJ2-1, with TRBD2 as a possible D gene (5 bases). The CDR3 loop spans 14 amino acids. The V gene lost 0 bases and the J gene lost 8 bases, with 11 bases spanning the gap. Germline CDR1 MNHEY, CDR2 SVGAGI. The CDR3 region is CASSYSTASYEQFF. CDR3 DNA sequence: TGTGCCAGCAGTTACTCGACGGCTAGCTATGAGCAGTTCTTC.

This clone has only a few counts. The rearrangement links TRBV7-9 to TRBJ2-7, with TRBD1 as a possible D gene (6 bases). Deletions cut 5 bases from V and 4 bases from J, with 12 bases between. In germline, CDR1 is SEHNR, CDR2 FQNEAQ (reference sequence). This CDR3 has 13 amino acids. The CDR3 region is CASSTRQAYEQYF. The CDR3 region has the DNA TGTGCCAGCAGCACGCGACAGGCGTACGAGCAGTACTTC.

The CDR3 region has the DNA TGTGCCAGCAGCGACAGGGCGTCCGACGAAAAACTGTTTTTT. This codes for CASSDRASDEKLFF. The gene calls are TRBV28 and TRBJ1-4; 7 positions match TRBD1. The CDR3 is 14 residues long. V was clipped by 6 bases and J by 8 bases; unmatched bases: 9. From germline, CDR1 is MDHEN and CDR2 SYDVKM.

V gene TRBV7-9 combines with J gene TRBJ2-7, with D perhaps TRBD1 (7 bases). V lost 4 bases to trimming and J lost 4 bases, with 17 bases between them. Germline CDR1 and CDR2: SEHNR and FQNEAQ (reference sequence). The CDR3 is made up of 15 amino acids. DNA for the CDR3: TGTGCCAGCAGCTCCACCCTGACAGGGAGGTACGAGCAGTACTTC. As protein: CASSSTLTGRYEQYF.

CDR3 loop: CASSGTGRGYTF. The CDR3 nucleotides are TGTGCCAGCAGTGGGACAGGGAGAGGCTACACCTTC. This chain connects TRBV25-1 to TRBJ1-2, with 8 bases lining up with TRBD1. The V and J ends lost 4 bases and 8 bases, in that order; junction bases with no gene match: 3. The CDR3 is made up of 12 amino acids. CDR1 MGHDK and CDR2 SYGVNS come from the germline V gene.

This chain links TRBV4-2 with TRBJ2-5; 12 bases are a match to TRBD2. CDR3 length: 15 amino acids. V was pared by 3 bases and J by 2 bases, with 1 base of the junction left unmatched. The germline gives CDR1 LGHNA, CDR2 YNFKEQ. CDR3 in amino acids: CASSQGLAGQETQYF. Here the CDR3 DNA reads TGTGCCAGCAGCCAGGGACTAGCGGGTCAAGAGACCCAGTACTTC.

DNA of the CDR3: TGTGCCAGTAGTACCGGACTTGCGGGAGCCCAAGAGACCCAGTACTTC. It is translated as CASSTGLAGAQETQYF. V usage is TRBV19 and J usage is TRBJ2-5; the match to TRBD2 covers 7 bases. This CDR3 region has 16 residues. In germline, CDR1 is LNHDA, CDR2 SQIVND (reference sequence). V trimming: 4 bases; J trimming: 1 base; junction bases outside the gene matches: 9.

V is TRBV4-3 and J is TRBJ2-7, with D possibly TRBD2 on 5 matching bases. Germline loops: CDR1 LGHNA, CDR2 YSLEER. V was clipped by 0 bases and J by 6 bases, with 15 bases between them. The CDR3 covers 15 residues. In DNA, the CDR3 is TGCGCCAGCAGCCAAGAATTAGTTACTAGACGCGAGCAGTACTTC. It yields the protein CASSQELVTRREQYF.

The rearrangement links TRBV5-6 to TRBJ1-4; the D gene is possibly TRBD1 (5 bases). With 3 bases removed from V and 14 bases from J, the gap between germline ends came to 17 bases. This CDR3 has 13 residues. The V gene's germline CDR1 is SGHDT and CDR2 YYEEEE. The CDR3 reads CASSSGGTVELFF. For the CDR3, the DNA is TGTGCCAGCAGCTCCGGGGGGACGGTCGAGCTGTTTTTT.

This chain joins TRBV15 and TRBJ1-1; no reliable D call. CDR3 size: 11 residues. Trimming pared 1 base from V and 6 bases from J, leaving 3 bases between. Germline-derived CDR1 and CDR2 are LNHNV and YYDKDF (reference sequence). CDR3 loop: CATSRGSEAFF. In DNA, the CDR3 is TGTGCCACCAGCAGAGGTTCTGAAGCTTTCTTT.

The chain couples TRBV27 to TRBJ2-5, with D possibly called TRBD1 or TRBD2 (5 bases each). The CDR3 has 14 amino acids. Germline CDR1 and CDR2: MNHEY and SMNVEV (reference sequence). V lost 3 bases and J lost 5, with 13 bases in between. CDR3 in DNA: TGTGCCAGCAGTTTCACTGGGGGAAGGGAGACCCAGTACTTC. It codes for CASSFTGGRETQYF.

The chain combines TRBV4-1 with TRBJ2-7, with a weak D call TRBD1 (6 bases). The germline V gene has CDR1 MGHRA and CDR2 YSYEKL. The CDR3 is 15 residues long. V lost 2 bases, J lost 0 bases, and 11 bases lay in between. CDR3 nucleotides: TGCGCCAGCAGCCAATTACAGGGCCCCTCCTACGAGCAGTACTTC. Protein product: CASSQLQGPSYEQYF.

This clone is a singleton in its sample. CDR3 coding DNA: TGTGCCAGTAGCGAAGGGACTGGGGGTTCACCCCTCCACTTT. It translates to CASSEGTGGSPLHF. The rearrangement joins TRBV19 to TRBJ1-6, with D maybe TRBD1 (5 bases). The CDR3 is made up of 14 amino acids. The V end was cut by 6 bases, the J end by 9 bases, with 15 bases between. Germline values: CDR1 LNHDA, CDR2 SQIVND (reference sequence).

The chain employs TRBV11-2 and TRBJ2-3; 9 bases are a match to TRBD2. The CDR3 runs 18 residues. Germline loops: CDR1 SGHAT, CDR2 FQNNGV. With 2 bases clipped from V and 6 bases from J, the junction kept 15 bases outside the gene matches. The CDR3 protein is CASSLLSRSGGREDTQYF. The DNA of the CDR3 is TGTGCCAGCAGCTTACTTAGTAGATCTGGCGGGAGGGAGGATACGCAGTATTTT.

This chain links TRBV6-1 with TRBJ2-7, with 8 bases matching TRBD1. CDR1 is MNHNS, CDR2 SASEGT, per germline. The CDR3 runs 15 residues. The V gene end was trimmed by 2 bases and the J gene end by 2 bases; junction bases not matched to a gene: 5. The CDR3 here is CASSETTGATYEQYF. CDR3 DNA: TGTGCCAGCAGTGAAACGACAGGGGCCACCTACGAGCAGTACTTC.

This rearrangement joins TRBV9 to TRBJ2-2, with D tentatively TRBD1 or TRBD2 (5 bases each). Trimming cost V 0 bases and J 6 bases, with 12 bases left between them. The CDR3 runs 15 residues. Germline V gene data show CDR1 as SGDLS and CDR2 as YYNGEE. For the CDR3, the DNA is TGTGCCAGCAGCGTAGCTCCCGGGGCCCCCGGGGAGCTGTTTTTT. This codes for CASSVAPGAPGELFF.